A selection of T cell receptor beta chains follows, all from one sample in a study of T-cell memory formation after mild COVID-19. TCRdb re-called the 5' RACE reads with MiXCR, one entry per CDR3 protein. Of 250,000 to 300,000 distinct CDR3 sequences in the sample, 16% are singletons; the top ten hold roughly 25%. Sequencing was performed on PBMCs or a T cell subset sorted from them (not recorded which). Receptors were obtained from a man aged 18 to 30 who had mild COVID-19 (a few samples of this study predate the infection). Cell type and time point are not known. CDR3s include the opening cysteine and the closing phenylalanine or tryptophan. A D gene is named only where the DNA matches it firmly. The listing skips clone size in some rows; elsewhere it reads once, few, many or a size class.

cdr3_nt cdr3_aa j_call v_call clone_size d_call
TGTGCCAGCAGCTTGGCCAGTCAAGAGACCCAGTACTTC CASSLASQETQYF TRBJ2-5 TRBV7-6 many .
TGTGCCAGCAGCTTCGGACAGGGTGGGACTCAGCCCCAGCATTTT CASSFGQGGTQPQHF TRBJ1-5 TRBV7-2 . TRBD1
TGTGCCAGCAGTCGTAGCGGGGGGAACCAAGAGACCCAGTACTTC CASSRSGGNQETQYF TRBJ2-5 TRBV6-5 . TRBD2
TGTGCCAGCAGTTTACGGCAGTGGAACACTGAAGCTTTCTTT CASSLRQWNTEAFF TRBJ1-1 TRBV12-3/TRBV12-4 . .
TGTGCCAGCAGCCGAAGGTGGCGGGGACACCCAAAGGGCAATCAGCCCCAGCATTTT CASSRRWRGHPKGNQPQHF TRBJ1-5 TRBV7-9 . .
TGTGCCGCCCGTCCGGGACTAGACACAGATACGCAGTATTTT CAARPGLDTDTQYF TRBJ2-3 TRBV6-2/TRBV6-3 few TRBD2
TGTGCCAGCAGTTACCGGGCAGGGGTTCAGCCCCAGCATTTT CASSYRAGVQPQHF TRBJ1-5 TRBV6-8 . .
TGTGCCAGCAGCTTAACCTTTAGCGGGGGGGACAATGAGCAGTTCTTC CASSLTFSGGDNEQFF TRBJ2-1 TRBV7-3 . TRBD2
TGTGCCAGCAGCCGAAGGGGGAAAGAGACCCAGTACTTC CASSRRGKETQYF TRBJ2-5 TRBV7-9 many .
TGCGCCAGCAGCCAAGATTACAGCTCTGGGGCCAACGTCCTGACTTTC CASSQDYSSGANVLTF TRBJ2-6 TRBV4-3 . .
TGTGCCAGCTTCGCGGGGGGGACAGATACGCAGTATTTT CASFAGGTDTQYF TRBJ2-3 TRBV6-5 many TRBD2
TGTGCCAGCAGTTTGTCAGGGTTGGCCAATGAGCAGTTCTTC CASSLSGLANEQFF TRBJ2-1 TRBV11-3 . .
TGTGCCAGCAGTTTGGGACTAGTGTATGAGCAGTTCTTC CASSLGLVYEQFF TRBJ2-1 TRBV28 . TRBD2
TGTGCCAGTTTTCTCGGGACAGGGCCAACAGATACGCAGTATTTT CASFLGTGPTDTQYF TRBJ2-3 TRBV5-8 few TRBD1
TGTGCCACCAACCCCAGGGGGTTTATCGATGGCTACACCTTC CATNPRGFIDGYTF TRBJ1-2 TRBV15 . TRBD1
TGTGCCAGCGGACAAACCAACTATGGCTACACCTTC CASGQTNYGYTF TRBJ1-2 TRBV6-5 . .
TGTGCCAGCAGGACGACTAGCGCCGAGGAGACCCAGTACTTC CASRTTSAEETQYF TRBJ2-5 TRBV28 . TRBD2
TGCGCCAGCAGCCAAGACGACAGGGGGAACACTGAAGCTTTCTTT CASSQDDRGNTEAFF TRBJ1-1 TRBV4-3 . TRBD1
TGCAGTGCTAGATCTAGCGGGGGGACAGATACGCAGTATTTT CSARSSGGTDTQYF TRBJ2-3 TRBV20-1 . TRBD2
TGTGCCAGCAGCTTGGAGTCACTGTCGCCCCAGCATTTT CASSLESLSPQHF TRBJ1-5 TRBV5-4 few .
TGCGCCAGCAGCTTGGATGGTCAGCCCCAGCATTTT CASSLDGQPQHF TRBJ1-5 TRBV5-1 many .
TGTGCCAGCAGCGGAGTGGGGGCCGTTGGCTACACCTTC CASSGVGAVGYTF TRBJ1-2 TRBV7-2 . .
TGTGCCAGCAGTTGGGACAGGGGCATGGAGACCCAGTACTTC CASSWDRGMETQYF TRBJ2-5 TRBV6-5 . TRBD1
TGTGCCAGCAGCTTAGTTGACCTGCGGGGTACTGAAGCTTTCTTT CASSLVDLRGTEAFF TRBJ1-1 TRBV11-2 . .
TGTGCCAGCAGCTTCGGGGGAATTTCACCCCTCCACTTT CASSFGGISPLHF TRBJ1-6 TRBV7-9 few .
TGTGCCAGCAGCTCCACGGGGTGGGTTGGGGAGACCCAGTACTTC CASSSTGWVGETQYF TRBJ2-5 TRBV9 few .
TGTGCCATCAGCCGAGGGGGCTGGGACACCGGGGAGCTGTTTTTT CAISRGGWDTGELFF TRBJ2-2 TRBV10-3 few TRBD1
TGTGCCATCAGTGAGAGGCTAGAACCAAACACCGGGGAGCTGTTTTTT CAISERLEPNTGELFF TRBJ2-2 TRBV10-3 few .
TGTGCCAGCAGTTACCGGATGGGACAGCCAAATGAAAAACTGTTTTTT CASSYRMGQPNEKLFF TRBJ1-4 TRBV6-5 . TRBD1
TGTGCCAGCAGCGTAGATCTGGCAGAGACCCAGTACTTC CASSVDLAETQYF TRBJ2-5 TRBV9 once .
TGCAGCGTGAGGGGGCCTGGGACCGGGGAGCTGTTTTTT CSVRGPGTGELFF TRBJ2-2 TRBV29-1 few TRBD1
TGTGCCAGCAGCCCAAACCTTGGGACAGGGGGCGGCGGCTACACCTTC CASSPNLGTGGGGYTF TRBJ1-2 TRBV7-2 few TRBD1
TGTGCCACCAGCGGGACAGGGGAACAAGAGACCCAGTACTTC CATSGTGEQETQYF TRBJ2-5 TRBV24-1 few TRBD1
TGTGCCAGCAGTCTATCTAGCGGGGGGGCGGTGAATACGCAGTATTTT CASSLSSGGAVNTQYF TRBJ2-3 TRBV6-2/TRBV6-3 . TRBD2
TGTGCCATCAGTGTGAACCCACAGGGGTCGGTCGAGCAGTACTTC CAISVNPQGSVEQYF TRBJ2-7 TRBV10-3 . TRBD1
TGTGCCAGCAGCATTTGGGATGAGCAGTTCTTC CASSIWDEQFF TRBJ2-1 TRBV9 . .
TGTGCCAGTCGGGACAGGGTAAACCCGGCGGGCGAGCAGTACTTC CASRDRVNPAGEQYF TRBJ2-7 TRBV6-2/TRBV6-3 . TRBD1